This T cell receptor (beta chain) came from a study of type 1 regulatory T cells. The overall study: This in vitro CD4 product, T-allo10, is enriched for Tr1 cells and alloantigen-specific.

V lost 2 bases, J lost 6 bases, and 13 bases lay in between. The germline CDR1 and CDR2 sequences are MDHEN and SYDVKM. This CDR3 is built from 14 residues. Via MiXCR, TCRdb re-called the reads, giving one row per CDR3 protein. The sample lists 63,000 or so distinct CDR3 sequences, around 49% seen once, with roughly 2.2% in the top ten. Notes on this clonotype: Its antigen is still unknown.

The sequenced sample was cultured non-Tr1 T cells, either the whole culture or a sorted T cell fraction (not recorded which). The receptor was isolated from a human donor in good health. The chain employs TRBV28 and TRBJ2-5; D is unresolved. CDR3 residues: CASSLLHGMKTQYF. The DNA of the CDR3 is TGTGCCAGCAGTTTACTACATGGGATGAAGACCCAGTACTTC.